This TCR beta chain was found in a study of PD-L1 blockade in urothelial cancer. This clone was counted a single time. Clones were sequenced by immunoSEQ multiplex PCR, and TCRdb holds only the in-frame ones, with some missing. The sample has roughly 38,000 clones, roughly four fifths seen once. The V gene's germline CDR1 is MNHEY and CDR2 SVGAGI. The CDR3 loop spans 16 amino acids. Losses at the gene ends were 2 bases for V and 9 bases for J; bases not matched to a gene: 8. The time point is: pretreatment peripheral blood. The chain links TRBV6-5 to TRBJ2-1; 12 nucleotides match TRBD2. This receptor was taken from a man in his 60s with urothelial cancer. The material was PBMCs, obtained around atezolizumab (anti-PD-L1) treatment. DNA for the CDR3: TGTGCCAGCAGTTACGGGCTAGCGGGGGGGCCGCGTGAGCAGTTCTTC. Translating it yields CASSYGLAGGPREQFF.